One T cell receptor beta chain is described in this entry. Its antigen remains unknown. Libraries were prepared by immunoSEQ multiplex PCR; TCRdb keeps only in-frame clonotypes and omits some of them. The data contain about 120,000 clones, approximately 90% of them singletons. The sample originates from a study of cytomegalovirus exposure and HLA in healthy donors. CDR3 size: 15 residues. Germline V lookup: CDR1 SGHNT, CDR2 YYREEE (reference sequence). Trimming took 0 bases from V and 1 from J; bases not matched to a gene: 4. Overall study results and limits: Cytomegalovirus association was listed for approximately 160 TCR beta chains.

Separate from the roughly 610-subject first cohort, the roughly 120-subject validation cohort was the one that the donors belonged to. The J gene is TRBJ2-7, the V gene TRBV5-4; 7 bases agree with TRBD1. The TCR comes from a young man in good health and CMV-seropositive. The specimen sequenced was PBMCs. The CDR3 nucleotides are TGTGCCAGCAGCTTGGACGGACAGGTTTCCTACGAGCAGTACTTC. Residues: CASSLDGQVSYEQYF.